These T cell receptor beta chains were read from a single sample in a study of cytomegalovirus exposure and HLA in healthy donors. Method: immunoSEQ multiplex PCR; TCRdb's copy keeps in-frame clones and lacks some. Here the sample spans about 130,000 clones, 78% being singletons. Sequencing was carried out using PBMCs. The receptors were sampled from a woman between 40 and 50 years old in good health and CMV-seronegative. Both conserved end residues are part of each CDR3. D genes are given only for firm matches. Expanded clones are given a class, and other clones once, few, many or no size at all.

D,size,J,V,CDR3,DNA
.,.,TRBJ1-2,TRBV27,CASSLLAPGVGGYTF,TGTGCCAGCAGTTTATTGGCCCCGGGAGTAGGTGGCTACACCTTC
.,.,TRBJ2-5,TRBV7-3,CASSLTSAGQETQYF,TGTGCCAGCAGCTTAACGTCGGCGGGGCAAGAGACCCAGTACTTC
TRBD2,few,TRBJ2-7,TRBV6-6,CASSYVGGRGSYEQYF,TGTGCCAGCAGTTACGTTGGCGGGAGGGGCTCCTACGAGCAGTACTTC
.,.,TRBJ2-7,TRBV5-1,CASSLEGRGYEQYF,TGCGCCAGCAGCTTGGAGGGTCGGGGATACGAGCAGTACTTC
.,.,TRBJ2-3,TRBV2,CASSEYGRGTDTQYF,TGTGCCAGCAGTGAGTATGGCAGGGGCACAGATACGCAGTATTTT
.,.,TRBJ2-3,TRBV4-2,CASSQAVLGGNRVDRADTQYF,TGTGCCAGCAGCCAAGCAGTCCTTGGGGGAAACAGGGTCGATAGGGCAGATACGCAGTATTTT
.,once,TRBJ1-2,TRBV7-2,CASSLLDSLYGYTF,TGTGCCAGCAGCTTACTGGACAGCCTCTATGGCTACACCTTC
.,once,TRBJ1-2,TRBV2,CASSENQGGGVGGYTF,TGTGCCAGCAGTGAGAATCAGGGTGGAGGGGTTGGTGGCTACACCTTC
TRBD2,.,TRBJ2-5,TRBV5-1,CASSFRLAGGPKETQYF,TGCGCCAGCAGCTTCAGACTAGCGGGGGGGCCTAAAGAGACCCAGTACTTC
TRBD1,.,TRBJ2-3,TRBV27,CASSFRGSDTQYF,TGTGCCAGCAGTTTCAGGGGGAGCGATACGCAGTATTTT
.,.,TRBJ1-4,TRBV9,CASSVGAGATNEKLFF,TGTGCCAGCAGCGTGGGGGCGGGTGCAACTAATGAAAAACTGTTTTTT
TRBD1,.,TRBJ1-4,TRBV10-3,CAISESGTGGNEKLFF,TGTGCCATCAGTGAGTCGGGAACAGGGGGGAATGAAAAACTGTTTTTT
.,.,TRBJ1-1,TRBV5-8,CASNLERGSTEAFF,TGTGCCAGCAACCTTGAAAGGGGGAGCACTGAAGCTTTCTTT
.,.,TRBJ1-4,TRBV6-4,CASNPGEFIGEKLFF,TGTGCCAGCAATCCCGGGGAGTTTATTGGTGAAAAACTGTTTTTT
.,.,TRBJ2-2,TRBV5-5,CASSFSAPGSELFF,TGTGCCAGCAGCTTCTCGGCGCCGGGTTCGGAGCTGTTTTTT
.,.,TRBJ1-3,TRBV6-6,CASSLEGTAGNTIYF,TGTGCCAGCAGCCTGGAGGGGACGGCTGGAAACACCATATATTTT
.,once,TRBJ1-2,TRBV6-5,CASRGNRVGGYTF,TGTGCCAGCAGAGGGAACAGGGTCGGCGGCTACACCTTC
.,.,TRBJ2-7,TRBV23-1,CASSHGQYEQYF,TGCGCCAGCAGTCACGGACAGTACGAGCAGTACTTC
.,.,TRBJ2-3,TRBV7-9,CASSSSYRSTQYF,TGTGCCAGCAGCTCCTCCTATCGCTCTACGCAGTATTTT
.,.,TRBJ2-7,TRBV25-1,CASQPRGTDEQYF,TGTGCCAGTCAGCCACGGGGTACAGACGAGCAGTACTTC
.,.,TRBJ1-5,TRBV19,CASSPDSVVDQPQHF,TGTGCCAGTAGTCCGGACAGCGTGGTCGATCAGCCCCAGCATTTT
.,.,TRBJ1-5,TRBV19,CASSIMAGDSNQPQHF,TGTGCCAGTAGTATAATGGCAGGGGACAGCAATCAGCCCCAGCATTTT
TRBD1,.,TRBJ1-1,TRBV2,CASSDDRGLPF,TGTGCCAGCAGTGACGACAGGGGCCTACCCTTT
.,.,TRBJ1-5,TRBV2,CASSNRDWDQPQHF,TGTGCCAGCAGTAACCGGGATTGGGATCAGCCCCAGCATTTT
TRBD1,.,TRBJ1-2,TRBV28,CASRTGTGDGYTF,TGTGCCAGCAGAACCGGGACAGGAGATGGCTACACCTTC
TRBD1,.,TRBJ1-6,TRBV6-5,CASSSPRTGYNSPLHF,TGTGCCAGCAGTTCTCCTCGGACAGGATATAATTCACCCCTCCACTTT
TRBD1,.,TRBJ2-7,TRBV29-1,CSVEGGTGGPYEQYF,TGCAGCGTTGAAGGTGGGACAGGAGGTCCCTACGAGCAGTACTTC
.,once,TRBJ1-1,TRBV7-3,CASSLGQNTEAFF,TGTGCCAGCAGCTTAGGGCAGAACACTGAAGCTTTCTTT
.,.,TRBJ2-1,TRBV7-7,CASSLGGGYEQFF,TGTGCCAGCAGCTTAGGCGGGGGCTATGAGCAGTTCTTC
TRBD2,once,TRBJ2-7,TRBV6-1,CASRDLAGSSYEQYF,TGTGCCAGCAGGGACCTAGCGGGGAGCTCCTACGAGCAGTACTTC
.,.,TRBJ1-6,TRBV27,CASSSLAPGSPLHF,TGTGCCAGCAGTTCCCTGGCCCCGGGTTCACCCCTCCACTTT
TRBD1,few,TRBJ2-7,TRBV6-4,CASSAGTGGDEQYF,TGTGCCAGCAGCGCCGGGACAGGGGGGGACGAGCAGTACTTC
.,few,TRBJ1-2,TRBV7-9,CASSLGTPAGYTF,TGTGCCAGCAGCTTAGGGACTCCGGCTGGCTACACCTTC
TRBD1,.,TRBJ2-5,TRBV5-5,CASSLDRGRETQYF,TGTGCCAGCAGCCTCGACAGGGGGCGGGAGACCCAGTACTTC
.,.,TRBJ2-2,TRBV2,CASSDIAARNTGELFF,TGTGCCAGCAGTGACATAGCGGCCAGGAACACCGGGGAGCTGTTTTTT
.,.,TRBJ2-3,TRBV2,CASSDGSLSDTQYF,TGTGCCAGCAGTGATGGGAGTCTCTCGGATACGCAGTATTTT
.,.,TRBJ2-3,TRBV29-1,CSVDHRVTDTQYF,TGCAGCGTTGATCACAGGGTCACAGATACGCAGTATTTT
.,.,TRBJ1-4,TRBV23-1,CASSQGGEAPFTNEKLFF,TGCGCCAGCAGTCAAGGGGGGGAAGCCCCATTCACTAATGAAAAACTGTTTTTT
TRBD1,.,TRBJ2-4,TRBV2,CASSGTEGKNSQYF,TGTGCCAGCAGCGGGACAGAGGGCAAAAACAGTCAGTACTTC
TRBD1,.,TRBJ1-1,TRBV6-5,CANTGQGANTEAFF,TGTGCCAATACGGGACAGGGGGCCAACACTGAAGCTTTCTTT
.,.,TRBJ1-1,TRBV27,CATRLISTGYTEAFF,TGTGCCACCCGTCTTATCAGTACAGGATACACTGAAGCTTTCTTT
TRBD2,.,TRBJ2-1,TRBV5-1,CASSLGAGRDEQFF,TGCGCCAGCAGCTTGGGAGCGGGACGGGATGAGCAGTTCTTC
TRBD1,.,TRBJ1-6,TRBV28,CASSLNTGGSYSPLHF,TGTGCCAGCAGTTTAAATACAGGGGGCTCATATTCACCCCTCCACTTT
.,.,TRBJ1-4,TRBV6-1,CASSEGGLDEKLFF,TGTGCCAGCAGTGAAGGCGGATTGGATGAAAAACTGTTTTTT
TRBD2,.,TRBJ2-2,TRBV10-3,CAIGAPGTSGKNTGELFF,TGTGCCATCGGGGCCCCCGGGACTAGCGGGAAGAACACCGGGGAGCTGTTTTTT
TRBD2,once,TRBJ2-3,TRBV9,CASSVRHRGTSQDTQYF,TGTGCCAGCAGCGTAAGGCATCGCGGGACTAGCCAGGATACGCAGTATTTT
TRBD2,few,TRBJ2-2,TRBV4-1,CASSQEALAGPGELFF,TGCGCCAGCAGCCAAGAAGCGCTAGCGGGTCCCGGGGAGCTGTTTTTT
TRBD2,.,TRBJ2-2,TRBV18,CASSPRQRGADTGELFF,TGTGCCAGCTCACCACGCCAGCGGGGGGCGGACACCGGGGAGCTGTTTTTT
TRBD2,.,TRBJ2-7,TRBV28,CASNVRGRADEQYF,TGTGCCAGCAATGTGCGCGGGAGGGCCGACGAGCAGTACTTC
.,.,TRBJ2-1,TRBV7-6,CASSLGGTLNYEQFF,TGTGCCAGCAGCTTAGGCGGGACTCTCAACTATGAGCAGTTCTTC
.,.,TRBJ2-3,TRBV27,CASPEDTQYF,TGTGCCAGCCCGGAGGATACGCAGTATTTT
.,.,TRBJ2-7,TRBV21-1,CASSTVRGFGYEQYF,TGTGCCAGCAGCACCGTCCGGGGGTTTGGGTACGAGCAGTACTTC
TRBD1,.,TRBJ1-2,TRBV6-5,CASSEGTGSYGYTF,TGTGCCAGCAGTGAAGGGACAGGCAGCTATGGCTACACCTTC
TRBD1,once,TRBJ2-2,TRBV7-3,CASSLRGQGGGPPDLNTGELFF,TGTGCCAGCAGCCTAAGGGGACAGGGGGGTGGCCCACCGGACCTAAACACCGGGGAGCTGTTTTTT
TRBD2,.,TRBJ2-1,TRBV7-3,CASSWTSGAYNEQFF,TGTGCCAGCAGCTGGACTAGCGGGGCCTACAATGAGCAGTTCTTC